These 10 T cell receptor beta chains came from one sample sequenced in a study of graft-versus-host responses after intestinal transplantation. Data came from immunoSEQ multiplex PCR; TCRdb stores just in-frame clones and leaves some out. The data show about 99,000 clones, with roughly 90% seen just once and roughly 1% held by the top ten. Their antigen targets remain unknown. Sequencing was performed on unstimulated CD4+ T cells sorted from spleen or lymph node cells, taken before intestinal transplant. These receptors originate from a human donor who received an intestinal transplant.

This chain connects TRBV5-4 to TRBJ1-2; 8 bases align to TRBD1. This CDR3 comprises 14 residues. Germline values: CDR1 SGHNT, CDR2 YYREEE (reference sequence). V gave up 4 bases and J gave up 4 bases; unmatched junction bases: 6. For the CDR3, the DNA is TGTGCCAGCAGCCTACAGGGGGATGCCTATGGCTACACCTTC. This gives the protein CASSLQGDAYGYTF.

This chain links TRBV18 with TRBJ2-1; the match to TRBD1 covers 8 bases. V trimming: 6 bases; J trimming: 2 bases; junction bases outside the gene matches: 6. This CDR3 contains 15 residues. From germline, CDR1 is KGHSH and CDR2 LQKENI. The DNA for the CDR3 is TGTGCCAGCTCGCTGGACAGGGCCCCCTACAATGAGCAGTTCTTC. Translating it yields CASSLDRAPYNEQFF.

The V and J genes are TRBV11-2 and TRBJ2-7; 12 nucleotides agree with TRBD2. Trimming removed 6 bases from V and 5 bases from J; junction bases left unmatched: 17. CDR3 length: 18 residues. The germline gives CDR1 SGHAT, CDR2 FQNNGV. CDR3 region: CASRSGQATSGRIHEQYF. In DNA, the CDR3 is TGTGCCAGCAGGTCCGGCCAGGCGACTAGCGGGAGAATCCACGAGCAGTACTTC.

The chain carries TRBV11-2 and TRBJ1-5; D unresolved. Trimming took off 3 bases at V and 3 bases at J, with 9 bases between the two ends. Germline values: CDR1 SGHAT, CDR2 FQNNGV. The CDR3 length is 14 residues. CDR3 DNA: TGTGCCAGCAGCTTTCCAGGAAACAATCAGCCCCAGCATTTT. It is translated as CASSFPGNNQPQHF.

The chain combines TRBV6-1 with TRBJ2-7; 13 bases align to TRBD2. CDR3 length equals 14 residues. The junction had 4 bases not matched to a gene; V was cut back by 5 bases and J by 6 bases. The germline gives CDR1 MNHNS, CDR2 SASEGT. The CDR3 nucleotides read TGTGCCAGCAGTCGGACTAGCGGGGGTGGCGAGCAGTACTTC. Its protein product is CASSRTSGGGEQYF.

The chain recombines TRBV29-1 with TRBJ2-5, with 7 bases identical to TRBD2. V lost 8 bases to trimming and J lost 5 bases; unmatched junction nucleotides: 17. Germline V CDR1 and CDR2: SQVTM, ANQGSEA. This CDR3 comprises 15 residues. CDR3 bases: TGCAGCCCCTGTGTGACGAGCGGGATCGAGGAGACCCAGTACTTC. Protein: CSPCVTSGIEETQYF.

The chain employs TRBV11-2 and TRBJ1-2; D gene ambiguous. The V and J ends lost 2 bases and 7 bases respectively, with 17 bases between them. The germline V gene has CDR1 SGHAT and CDR2 FQNNGV. This CDR3 is built from 15 residues. The CDR3 DNA reads TGTGCCAGCAGCTTATACCGAGGGCGGCGTCCTGGCTACACCTTC. It translates to CASSLYRGRRPGYTF.

The chain couples TRBV6-5 to TRBJ1-1; D remains unclear. Germline V gene sequence: CDR1 MNHEY, CDR2 SVGAGI. The CDR3 has 13 residues. V lost 5 bases and J lost 6, with 13 bases in between. CDR3 loop: CASSESFGSEAFF. CDR3 nucleotide sequence: TGTGCCAGCAGTGAATCTTTCGGGTCTGAAGCTTTCTTT.

This chain joins TRBV6-5 and TRBJ1-6; maybe TRBD1 (6 bases). This CDR3 is 15 amino acids long. Germline CDR1 and CDR2: MNHEY and SVGAGI. With 5 bases removed from V and 8 bases from J, the gap between germline ends came to 16 bases. CDR3 sequence (DNA): TGTGCCAGCAGTGTACTAACAGGGACCGATTCACCCCTCCACTTT. It specifies CASSVLTGTDSPLHF.

The rearrangement uses TRBV6-5 and TRBJ1-1; no firm D call. CDR3 length equals 15 residues. Germline V gene data show CDR1 as MNHEY and CDR2 as SVGAGI. V was pared by 3 bases and J by 1 base, with 12 bases between. CDR3 DNA sequence: TGTGCCAGCAGTTATCAAGGGAGGAAGAACACTGAAGCTTTCTTT. Translation: CASSYQGRKNTEAFF.